These T cell receptor beta chains were read from a single sample in a study of blood T cell repertoires in COVID-19. TCRdb's copy holds only in-frame clones and misses some; the assay was immunoSEQ multiplex PCR. The top ten hold approximately 19% of the sample, which has fewer than 250,000 clones, 84% seen once. Sequencing input: peripheral blood. The source of these receptors is a human donor in a cohort sampled during active COVID-19. Both conserved end residues are part of each CDR3. D genes are given only for firm matches. Size is omitted from some rows. Given values are once, few, many or a class for expanded clones.

D: TRBD1; size: NA; V: TRBV6-2/TRBV6-3; J: TRBJ1-2; CDR3: CASSPGQSGYTF; DNA: TGTGCCAGCAGCCCGGGACAGAGCGGCTACACCTTC
D: TRBD1; size: NA; V: TRBV5-1; J: TRBJ2-3; CDR3: CASRAGTDRDTQYF; DNA: TGCGCCAGCAGGGCCGGGACAGACAGAGATACGCAGTATTTT
D: TRBD1; size: NA; V: TRBV9; J: TRBJ1-1; CDR3: CASSSGQGYNTEAFF; DNA: TGTGCCAGCAGCTCAGGACAGGGGTATAACACTGAAGCTTTCTTT
D: NA; size: NA; V: TRBV6-5; J: TRBJ1-5; CDR3: CASRADISNQPQHF; DNA: TGTGCCAGCAGGGCGGACATCAGCAATCAGCCCCAGCATTTT
D: NA; size: NA; V: TRBV7-2; J: TRBJ2-7; CDR3: CASSLTGMNSYEQYF; DNA: TGTGCCAGCAGCTTAACCGGGATGAACTCCTACGAGCAGTACTTC
D: NA; size: many; V: TRBV5-1; J: TRBJ1-3; CDR3: CASSLDPRVLNFHSGNTIYF; DNA: TGCGCCAGCAGCTTGGACCCGAGGGTCCTCAACTTTCACTCTGGAAACACCATATATTTT
D: NA; size: NA; V: TRBV6-5; J: TRBJ2-1; CDR3: CASRSQGRLANEQFF; DNA: TGTGCCAGCAGATCCCAGGGAAGGTTAGCCAATGAGCAGTTCTTC
D: TRBD1; size: NA; V: TRBV2; J: TRBJ2-2; CDR3: CASSVDRGWTGELFF; DNA: TGTGCCAGCAGTGTGGACAGGGGTTGGACCGGGGAGCTGTTTTTT
D: NA; size: NA; V: TRBV6-6; J: TRBJ1-2; CDR3: CASSSGQIYYGYTF; DNA: TGTGCCAGCAGTTCAGGGCAGATCTACTATGGCTACACCTTC
D: TRBD1; size: once; V: TRBV6-6; J: TRBJ1-5; CDR3: CASSLGQGHSNQPQHF; DNA: TGTGCCAGCAGCCTAGGACAGGGGCATAGCAATCAGCCCCAGCATTTT